One and the same sample provided the 6 T cell receptor beta chains below, sequenced in a study of blood T cell repertoires in COVID-19. The table came from immunoSEQ multiplex PCR; TCRdb's copy has only in-frame clones and leaves some out. Counted here are some 150,000 clones, roughly four fifths occurring once; the ten biggest clones make up roughly 1.6%. The sample was peripheral blood. The receptors come from a human donor in a cohort sampled during active COVID-19.

The V call is TRBV27, the J call TRBJ1-2; TRBD1 aligns across 8 bases. V was pared by 11 bases and J by 8 bases, with 7 bases of the junction left unmatched. Germline V gene sequence: CDR1 MNHEY, CDR2 SMNVEV (reference sequence). The CDR3 covers 11 residues. CDR3 in DNA: TGTGCCTCGGGACAGGTAGAAGGCTACACCTTC. It yields the protein CASGQVEGYTF.

This chain connects TRBV4-2 to TRBJ2-1, with TRBD2 matching 8 bases. In germline, CDR1 is LGHNA, CDR2 YNFKEQ. The junction had 7 bases not matched to a gene; V was cut back by 0 bases and J by 12 bases. This CDR3 spans 14 amino acids. The CDR3 spells CASSQDLLAGWQFF. DNA of the CDR3: TGTGCCAGCAGCCAAGATCTTTTAGCGGGGTGGCAGTTCTTC.

In its sample, this clone was seen a few times. The rearrangement joins TRBV10-3 to TRBJ2-7, with D maybe TRBD2 (6 bases). Trimming took 7 bases from V and 3 from J, leaving 10 bases between them. Germline CDR1 is ENHRY and CDR2 is SYGVKD. The length of the CDR3 is 12 residues. The CDR3 DNA is TGTGCCATCAAGGCGGGGAACTACGAGCAGTACTTC. This codes for CAIKAGNYEQYF.

The gene calls are TRBV18 and TRBJ2-2; 10 nucleotides align to TRBD1. There are 16 residues in the CDR3. Losses at the gene ends were 2 bases for V and 5 bases for J; bases not matched to a gene: 5. CDR1 is KGHSH, CDR2 LQKENI, per germline. The CDR3 region has the DNA TGTGCCAGCTCACCAAGGACAGGGGGTGAAACCGGGGAGCTGTTTTTT. Its protein is CASSPRTGGETGELFF.

The rearrangement uses TRBV12-5 and TRBJ2-7; TRBD2 matches at 11 bases. Germline trimming cut 5 bases from V and 5 bases from J; bases unmatched to any gene: 11. The CDR3 is 16 amino acids. The germline gives CDR1 LGHNT, CDR2 FRNRAP. CDR3 in DNA: TGTGCTAGTGGTGGGACTAGCGGAGGCTTCTTTCACGAGCAGTACTTC. Amino acids: CASGGTSGGFFHEQYF.

This chain uses TRBV3-1 (or the pseudogene TRBV3-2) with TRBJ2-3, with D tentatively TRBD2 (5 bases). Germline V lookup: CDR1 LGHDT, CDR2 YNNKEL (reference sequence). This CDR3 is 16 amino acids long. V was shortened by 6 bases and J by 1 base, with 17 bases between the two germline ends. The CDR3 DNA reads as TGTGCCAGCAGTCCCCTAGCTAGGGTGGGCACAGATACGCAGTATTTT. It encodes CASSPLARVGTDTQYF.